This TCR beta chain was recovered during a study of technical replicates of blood from several donors. Measured with immunoSEQ multiplex PCR; TCRdb has only the in-frame clones, and not every one. The repertoire has more than 70,000 clones, about 96% of them found once; the top ten carry 0.2%. Germline lookup yields CDR1 SEHNR and CDR2 FQNEAQ (reference sequence). Trimming took 1 base from V and 5 from J; bases not matched to a gene: 6. CDR3 length: 15 amino acids. The origin of this receptor is a human donor in good health. V usage is TRBV7-9 and J usage is TRBJ1-2; TRBD1 agrees at 8 bases. Material: T cells isolated from PBMCs. Here the CDR3 reads CASSLGTGGEYGYTF. The CDR3, as DNA: TGTGCCAGCAGCTTAGGTACAGGGGGGGAGTATGGCTACACCTTC.